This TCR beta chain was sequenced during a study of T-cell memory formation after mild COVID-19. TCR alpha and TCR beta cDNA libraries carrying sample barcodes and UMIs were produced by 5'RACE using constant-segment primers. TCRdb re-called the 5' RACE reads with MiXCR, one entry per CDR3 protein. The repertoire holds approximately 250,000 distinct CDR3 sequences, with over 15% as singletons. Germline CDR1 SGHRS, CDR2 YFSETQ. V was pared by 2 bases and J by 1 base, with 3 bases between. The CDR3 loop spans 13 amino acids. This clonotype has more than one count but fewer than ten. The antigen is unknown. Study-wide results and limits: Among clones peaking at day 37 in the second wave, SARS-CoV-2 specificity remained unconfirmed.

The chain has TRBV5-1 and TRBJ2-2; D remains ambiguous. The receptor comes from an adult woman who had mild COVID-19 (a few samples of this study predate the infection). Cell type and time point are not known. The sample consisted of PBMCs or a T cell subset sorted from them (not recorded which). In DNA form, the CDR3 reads TGCGCCAGCAGCTTCTGGAACACCGGGGAGCTGTTTTTT. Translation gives CASSFWNTGELFF.